The T cell receptor beta chain under discussion was sequenced for a study of T cell changes during pregnancy in multiple sclerosis. Profiling relied on immunoSEQ multiplex PCR, and the TCRdb table lists in-frame clones only, not all of them. Of 30,000 or so clones in the sample, over 85% were seen once. The sequenced sample was CD4+ T cells from peripheral blood mononuclear cells, obtained in the second trimester of pregnancy. This TCR came from a female donor in good health, enrolled as a control in a pregnancy study.

CDR3 bases: TGTGCCAGCAGGGAAACAGACTACAATGAGCAGTTCTTC. Translated, it gives CASRETDYNEQFF. The chain has TRBV6-1 and TRBJ2-1; no firm D call. This CDR3 region has 13 residues. The V and J ends lost 6 bases and 3 bases respectively, with 9 bases between them. Per the germline V gene, CDR1 is MNHNS and CDR2 is SASEGT.